The 21 T cell receptor beta chains below were found in one sample sequenced in a study of blood T cell repertoires in COVID-19. Produced via immunoSEQ multiplex PCR; TCRdb's table is partial and in-frame only. The repertoire holds some 330,000 clones, with about 92% as singletons. Sample: PBMCs or T cells enriched from blood (not recorded which). Source of these receptors: a woman between 25 and 40 years old who had recovered from COVID-19.

This chain connects TRBV5-1 to TRBJ2-7; 9 bases fit TRBD1. The CDR3 sequence is 15 residues long. From germline, CDR1 is SGHRS and CDR2 YFSETQ. V dropped 3 bases and J dropped 3; count of bases not matched to a gene: 7. The CDR3 loop is CASSSPSDRGYEQYF. Here the CDR3 DNA reads TGCGCCAGCAGCTCACCGTCGGACAGGGGCTACGAGCAGTACTTC. Supplemented by reference TRBV5-1 and TRBJ2-7, the full variable domain reads KAGVTQTPRYLIKTRGQQVTLSCSPISGHRSVSWYQQTPGQGLQFLFEYFSETQRNKGNFPGRFSGRQFSNSRSEMNVSTLELGDSALYLCASSSPSDRGYEQYFGPGTRLTVT.

CDR3: CASSSRGRLAGDNEQFF. CDR3 coding DNA: TGCGCCAGCAGCTCCCGTGGAAGACTAGCGGGGGACAATGAGCAGTTCTTC. The chain is built from TRBV5-1 and TRBJ2-1; 12 nucleotides agree with TRBD2. Per the germline V gene, CDR1 is SGHRS and CDR2 is YFSETQ. The CDR3 covers 17 residues. V shed 3 bases, J shed 5 bases, and the junction held 9 bases outside the gene matches.

The chain has TRBV3-1 (or the pseudogene TRBV3-2) and TRBJ1-1; D gene uncertain. The CDR3 has 14 residues. CDR1 and CDR2 (germline): LGHDT, YNNKEL (reference sequence). Trimming shortened V by 4 bases and J by 4 bases, and 13 bases separated the two germline ends. This CDR3 is CASSPRHQSTEAFF. In nucleotides, the CDR3 is TGTGCCAGCAGCCCCCGACACCAGAGCACTGAAGCTTTCTTT.

This rearrangement joins TRBV28 to TRBJ2-7, with 8 bases matching TRBD1. Germline CDR1 is MDHEN and CDR2 is SYDVKM. The junction had 9 bases not matched to a gene; V was cut back by 5 bases and J by 6 bases. The CDR3 has 14 amino acids. CDR3 coding DNA: TGTGCCAGCAGTCCGGACAGGGAAGGTGGCGAGCAGTACTTC. This codes for CASSPDREGGEQYF.

The chain is built from TRBV19 and TRBJ1-2, with a tentative D call TRBD1 (5 bases). V was clipped by 7 bases and J by 11 bases, with 17 bases between them. The CDR3 spans 12 residues. CDR1 LNHDA and CDR2 SQIVND come from the germline V gene (reference sequence). CDR3 residues: CASTVGLGGYTF. The CDR3 nucleotides are TGTGCCAGTACCGTCGGGCTGGGGGGATACACCTTC.

The count of this clone is one. This chain joins TRBV5-1 and TRBJ1-5; D is uncertain. Germline CDR1 and CDR2: SGHRS and YFSETQ. The CDR3 consists of 16 residues. Deletions cut 4 bases from V and 1 base from J, with 15 bases between. CDR3 protein: CASSHETPRSNQPQHF. CDR3 DNA sequence: TGCGCCAGCAGCCACGAGACTCCCCGGAGCAATCAGCCCCAGCATTTT.

The chain employs TRBV20-1 and TRBJ1-1; tentative D call: TRBD1 (5 bases). V lost 3 bases to trimming and J lost 1 base, with 15 bases between them. Germline assignment: CDR1 DFQATT and CDR2 SNEGSKA (reference sequence). The CDR3 sequence is 15 residues long. The CDR3 here is CSASGLGQENTEAFF. The DNA of the CDR3 is TGCAGTGCTAGTGGGTTGGGGCAGGAGAACACTGAAGCTTTCTTT.

The chain is built from TRBV3-1 (or the pseudogene TRBV3-2) and TRBJ1-3; 12 bases match TRBD1. The V and J ends lost 4 bases and 2 bases, in that order; junction bases with no gene match: 9. Germline lookup yields CDR1 LGHDT and CDR2 YNNKEL (reference sequence). The CDR3 length is 18 residues. In DNA form, the CDR3 reads TGTGCCAGCAGCCGAATGCCGGGGACAGGGGGCCCTGGAAACACCATATATTTT. This translates into CASSRMPGTGGPGNTIYF.

The gene calls are TRBV2 and TRBJ1-3; TRBD1 might be the D (5 bases). The germline V gene has CDR1 SNHLY and CDR2 FYNNEI. This CDR3 comprises 14 residues. Trimming took off 10 bases at V and 4 bases at J, with 17 bases between the two ends. The chain's CDR3 is CATTLGGKGNTIYF. The CDR3 DNA sequence: TGTGCCACTACGCTCGGGGGGAAGGGAAACACCATATATTTT.

V usage is TRBV10-3 and J usage is TRBJ1-1; the D gene is possibly TRBD1 (5 bases). Trimming cost V 5 bases and J 3 bases, with 19 bases left between them. The CDR3 length is 16 residues. From germline, CDR1 is ENHRY and CDR2 SYGVKD. The CDR3 DNA follows: TGTGCCATCAGTCGGCGGGAGGCAGGGAGGGACACTGAAGCTTTCTTT. Its translation is CAISRREAGRDTEAFF.

This clone is a singleton in its sample. This sequence joins TRBV7-3 and TRBJ2-1; 8 bases are a match to TRBD1. Trimming cost V 3 bases and J 8 bases; bases outside gene matches: 6. Germline assignment: CDR1 SGHTA and CDR2 FQGTGA. This CDR3 contains 14 residues. The CDR3 sequence: CASSFDRGLDEQFF. CDR3 DNA: TGTGCCAGCAGCTTCGACAGGGGATTGGATGAGCAGTTCTTC.

The genes are TRBV5-5 and TRBJ2-2, with D maybe TRBD1 (5 bases). From germline, CDR1 is SGHKS and CDR2 YYEKEE (reference sequence). The V end was cut by 1 base, the J end by 3 bases, with 7 bases between. CDR3 length: 14 residues. Here the CDR3 reads CASSLQGDTGELFF. For the CDR3, the DNA is TGTGCCAGCAGCTTGCAAGGGGACACCGGGGAGCTGTTTTTT.

V and J are TRBV25-1 and TRBJ2-6; D is possibly TRBD1 (6 bases). The CDR3 runs 17 residues. Germline assignment: CDR1 MGHDK and CDR2 SYGVNS. V shed 7 bases and J shed 0 bases, with 16 bases lying between them. CDR3 loop: CASNTDRTNSGANVLTF. Here the CDR3 DNA reads TGTGCCAGCAATACCGACAGGACCAACTCTGGGGCCAACGTCCTGACTTTC. The entire variable domain, with the rest obtained from reference TRBV25-1 and TRBJ2-6, is as follows: EADIYQTPRYLVIGTGKKITLECSQTMGHDKMYWYQQDPGMELHLIHYSYGVNSTEKGDLSSESTVSRIRTEHFPLTLESARPSHTSQYLCASNTDRTNSGANVLTFGAGSRLTVL.

This rearrangement joins TRBV27 to TRBJ2-7; no clear D. The CDR3 contains 14 residues. With 2 bases removed from V and 0 bases from J, the gap between germline ends came to 8 bases. Germline V CDR1 and CDR2: MNHEY, SMNVEV (reference sequence). In DNA, the CDR3 is TGTGCCAGCAGTTTAAAGCCGAGCTCCTACGAGCAGTACTTC. This codes for CASSLKPSSYEQYF.

The chain joins TRBV13 to TRBJ1-2; 7 bases line up with TRBD1. CDR1 and CDR2 (germline): PRHDT, FYEKMQ (reference sequence). Losses at the gene ends were 1 base for V and 4 bases for J; bases not matched to a gene: 9. The CDR3 runs to 16 residues. This CDR3 is CASSLVSLQGSYGYTF. Here the CDR3 DNA reads TGTGCCAGCAGCTTAGTAAGTCTACAGGGGAGCTATGGCTACACCTTC. Full variable domain (outside the CDR3, taken from reference TRBV13 and TRBJ1-2): AAGVIQSPRHLIKEKRETATLKCYPIPRHDTVYWYQQGPGQDPQFLISFYEKMQSDKGSIPDRFSAQQFSDYHSELNMSSLELGDSALYFCASSLVSLQGSYGYTFGSGTRLTVV.

The chain uses TRBV11-2 and TRBJ1-6; D perhaps matches TRBD1 (6 bases). V lost 6 bases, J lost 7 bases, and 16 bases lay in between. The germline gives CDR1 SGHAT, CDR2 FQNNGV. This CDR3 is 15 amino acids long. CDR3 region: CASRESRGLNSPLHF. The CDR3 DNA reads as TGTGCCAGCAGAGAGTCCAGGGGATTGAATTCACCCCTCCACTTT.

The chain is built from TRBV13 and TRBJ2-7, with D possibly TRBD2 on 6 matching bases. The CDR3 extends over 14 amino acids. Trimming shortened V by 6 bases and J by 2 bases, and 14 bases separated the two germline ends. The germline gives CDR1 PRHDT, CDR2 FYEKMQ (reference sequence). CDR3 amino acids: CASRKAGRTYEQYF. As DNA, the CDR3 is TGTGCCAGCAGAAAAGCTGGGAGGACCTACGAGCAGTACTTC.

The chain joins TRBV5-5 to TRBJ2-7, with 9 nucleotides matching TRBD2. Germline values: CDR1 SGHKS, CDR2 YYEKEE (reference sequence). The junction had 12 bases not matched to a gene; V was cut back by 4 bases and J by 4 bases. The CDR3 loop spans 16 amino acids. The CDR3 is CASSPEVWTSEYEQYF. CDR3 in DNA: TGTGCCAGCAGCCCGGAAGTATGGACTAGCGAATACGAGCAGTACTTC.

This rearrangement joins TRBV28 to TRBJ1-3; TRBD1 agrees at 7 bases. The CDR3 length is 12 residues. The germline gives CDR1 MDHEN, CDR2 SYDVKM. The CDR3 sequence: CGTGTAGNTIYF. The DNA of the CDR3 is TGTGGAACCGGGACAGCAGGAAACACCATATATTTT.

The V and J genes are TRBV27 and TRBJ2-7; a possible D gene is TRBD2 (6 bases). Germline V gene lookup returns CDR1 MNHEY and CDR2 SMNVEV (reference sequence). This CDR3 is built from 16 residues. Trimming pared 1 base from V and 2 bases from J, leaving 15 bases between. The CDR3 reads CASSLLAQGGPYEQYF. The CDR3 bases are TGTGCCAGCAGTTTATTGGCTCAGGGAGGCCCCTACGAGCAGTACTTC.

V gene TRBV28 combines with J gene TRBJ2-1; D remains ambiguous. Germline lookup yields CDR1 MDHEN and CDR2 SYDVKM. V lost 7 bases to trimming and J lost 0 bases, with 13 bases between them. The CDR3 consists of 15 residues. CDR3 sequence (DNA): TGTGCCAGCACCGGCAACGGGTTCTCCTACAATGAGCAGTTCTTC. Its translation: CASTGNGFSYNEQFF.